This section outlines one T cell receptor beta chain sequence together with its context. The data are from a study of shared clonotypes between healthy human individuals. This CDR3 is 12 amino acids long. Trimming removed 8 bases from V and 5 bases from J, with 9 bases in between. CDR1 and CDR2 from the germline V gene are MNHNS and SASEGT. Sequenced by immunoSEQ multiplex PCR; TCRdb stores in-frame clones only, minus some. This table holds 950,000 to 1,200,000 clones, about 72% found once. This chain uses TRBV6-1 with TRBJ1-4; D gene uncertain. The source of this sequence is a man in his late teens or twenties in good health. Some clones in this sample may be carry-over from other donors' samples. Material: memory CD4+ T cells from PBMCs. Subset indicated: CD45RA-negative fraction. The CDR3 loop is CASHVGNEKLFF. The DNA for the CDR3 is TGTGCCAGCCATGTAGGGAATGAAAAACTGTTTTTT.